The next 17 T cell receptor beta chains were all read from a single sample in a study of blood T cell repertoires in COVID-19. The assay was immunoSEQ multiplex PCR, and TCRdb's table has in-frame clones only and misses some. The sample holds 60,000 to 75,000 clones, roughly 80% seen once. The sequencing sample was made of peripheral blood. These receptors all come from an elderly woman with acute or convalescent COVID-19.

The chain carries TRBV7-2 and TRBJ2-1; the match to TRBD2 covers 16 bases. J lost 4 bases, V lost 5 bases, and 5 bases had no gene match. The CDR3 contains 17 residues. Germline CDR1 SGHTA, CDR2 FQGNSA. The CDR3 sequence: CASSPGTSGGAYNEQFF. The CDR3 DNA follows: TGTGCCAGCAGCCCCGGGACTAGCGGGGGGGCTTACAATGAGCAGTTCTTC.

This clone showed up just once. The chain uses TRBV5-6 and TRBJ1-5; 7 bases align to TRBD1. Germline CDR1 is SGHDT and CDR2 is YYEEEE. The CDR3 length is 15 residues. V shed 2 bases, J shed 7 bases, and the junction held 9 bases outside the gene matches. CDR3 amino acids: CASSFTGASGQPQHF. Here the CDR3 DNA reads TGTGCCAGCAGCTTTACAGGGGCCAGCGGGCAGCCCCAGCATTTT. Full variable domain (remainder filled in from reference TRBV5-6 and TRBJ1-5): DAGVTQSPTHLIKTRGQQVTLRCSPKSGHDTVSWYQQALGQGPQFIFQYYEEEERQRGNFPDRFSGHQFPNYSSELNVNALLLGDSALYLCASSFTGASGQPQHFGDGTRLSIL.

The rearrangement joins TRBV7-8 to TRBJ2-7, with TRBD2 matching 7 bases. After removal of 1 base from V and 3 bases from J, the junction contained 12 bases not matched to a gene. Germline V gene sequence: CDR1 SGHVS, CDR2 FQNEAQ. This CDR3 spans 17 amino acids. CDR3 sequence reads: CASSLVAYRGGLYEQYF. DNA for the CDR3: TGTGCCAGCAGCTTAGTTGCCTACCGCGGGGGACTCTACGAGCAGTACTTC.

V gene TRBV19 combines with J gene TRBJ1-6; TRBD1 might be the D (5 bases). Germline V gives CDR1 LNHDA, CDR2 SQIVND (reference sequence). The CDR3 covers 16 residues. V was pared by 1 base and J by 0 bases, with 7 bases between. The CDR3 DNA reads TGTGCCAGTAGTATAGGGGGGGGCTCCTATAATTCACCCCTCCACTTT. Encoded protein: CASSIGGGSYNSPLHF.

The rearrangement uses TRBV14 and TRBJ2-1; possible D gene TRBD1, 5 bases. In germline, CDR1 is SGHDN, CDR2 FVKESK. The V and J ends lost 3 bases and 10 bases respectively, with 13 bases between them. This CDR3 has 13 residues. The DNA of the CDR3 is TGTGCCAGCAGCCAGCGGTCCAAGGGGGAGCAGTTCTTC. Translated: CASSQRSKGEQFF. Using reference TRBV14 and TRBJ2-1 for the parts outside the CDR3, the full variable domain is EAGVTQFPSHSVIEKGQTVTLRCDPISGHDNLYWYRRVMGKEIKFLLHFVKESKQDESGMPNNRFLAERTGGTYSTLKVQPAELEDSGVYFCASSQRSKGEQFFGPGTRLTVL.

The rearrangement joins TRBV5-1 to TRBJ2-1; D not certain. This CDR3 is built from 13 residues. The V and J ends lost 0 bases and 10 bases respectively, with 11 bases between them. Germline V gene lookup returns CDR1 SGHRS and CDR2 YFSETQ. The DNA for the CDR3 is TGCGCCAGCAGCTTGGACGGGTACGGGGAGCAGTTCTTC. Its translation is CASSLDGYGEQFF. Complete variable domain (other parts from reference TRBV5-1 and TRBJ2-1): KAGVTQTPRYLIKTRGQQVTLSCSPISGHRSVSWYQQTPGQGLQFLFEYFSETQRNKGNFPGRFSGRQFSNSRSEMNVSTLELGDSALYLCASSLDGYGEQFFGPGTRLTVL.

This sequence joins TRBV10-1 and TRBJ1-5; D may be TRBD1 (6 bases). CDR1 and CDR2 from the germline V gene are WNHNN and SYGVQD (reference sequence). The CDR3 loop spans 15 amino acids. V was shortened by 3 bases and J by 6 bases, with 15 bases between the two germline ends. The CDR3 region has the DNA TGCGCCAGCAGTGATTCGGCAGGGGAACGTCAGCCCCAGCATTTT. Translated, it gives CASSDSAGERQPQHF.

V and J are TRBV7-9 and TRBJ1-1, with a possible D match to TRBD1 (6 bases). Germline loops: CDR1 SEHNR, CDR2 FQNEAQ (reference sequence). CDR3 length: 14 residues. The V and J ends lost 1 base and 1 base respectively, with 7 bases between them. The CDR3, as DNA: TGTGCCAGCAGCTTAGGGACAGCGAACACTGAAGCTTTCTTT. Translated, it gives CASSLGTANTEAFF. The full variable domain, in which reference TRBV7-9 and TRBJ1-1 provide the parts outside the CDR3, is DTGVSQNPRHKITKRGQNVTFRCDPISEHNRLYWYRQTLGQGPEFLTYFQNEAQLEKSRLLSDRFSAERPKGSFSTLEIQRTEQGDSAMYLCASSLGTANTEAFFGQGTRLTVV.

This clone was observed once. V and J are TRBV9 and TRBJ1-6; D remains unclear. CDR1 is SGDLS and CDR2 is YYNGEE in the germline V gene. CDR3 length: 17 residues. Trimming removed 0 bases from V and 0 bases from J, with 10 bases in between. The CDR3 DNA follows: TGTGCCAGCAGCGTAGGGGAGGCGAGCTCCTATAATTCACCCCTCCACTTT. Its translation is CASSVGEASSYNSPLHF.

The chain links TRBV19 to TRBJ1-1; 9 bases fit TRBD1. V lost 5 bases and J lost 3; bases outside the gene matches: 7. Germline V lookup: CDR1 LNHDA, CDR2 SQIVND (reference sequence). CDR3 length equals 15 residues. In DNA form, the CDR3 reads TGTGCCAGTAGTTGGGGGACAGGGAGGGACACTGAAGCTTTCTTT. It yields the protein CASSWGTGRDTEAFF.

CDR3 nucleotide sequence: TGTGCCAGCAGCCCCGGGACTAGCGGGGGGAGGGAGCAGTTCTTC. Its translation is CASSPGTSGGREQFF. V gene TRBV11-2 combines with J gene TRBJ2-1; the match to TRBD2 covers 15 bases. Looked up from germline, CDR1 is SGHAT and CDR2 is FQNNGV. CDR3 size: 15 residues. V was pared by 5 bases and J by 10 bases, with 6 bases of the junction left unmatched.

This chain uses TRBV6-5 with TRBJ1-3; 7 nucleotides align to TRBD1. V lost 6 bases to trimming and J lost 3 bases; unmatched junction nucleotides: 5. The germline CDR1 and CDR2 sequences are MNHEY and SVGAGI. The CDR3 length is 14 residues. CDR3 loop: CASRDDRVGNTIYF. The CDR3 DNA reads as TGTGCCAGCAGAGACGACAGGGTTGGAAACACCATATATTTT.

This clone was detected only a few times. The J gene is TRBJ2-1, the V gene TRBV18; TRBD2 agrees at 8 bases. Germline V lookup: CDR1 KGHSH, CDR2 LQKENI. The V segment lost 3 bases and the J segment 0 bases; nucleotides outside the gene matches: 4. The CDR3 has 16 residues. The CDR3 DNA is TGTGCCAGCTCACCCCGCGGGGGGACCTCCTACAATGAGCAGTTCTTC. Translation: CASSPRGGTSYNEQFF.

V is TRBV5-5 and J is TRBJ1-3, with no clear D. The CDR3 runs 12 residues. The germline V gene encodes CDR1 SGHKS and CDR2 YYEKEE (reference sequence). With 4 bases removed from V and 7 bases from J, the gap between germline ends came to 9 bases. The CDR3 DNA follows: TGTGCCAGCAGCCTTCAGTCCAACACCATATATTTT. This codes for CASSLQSNTIYF.

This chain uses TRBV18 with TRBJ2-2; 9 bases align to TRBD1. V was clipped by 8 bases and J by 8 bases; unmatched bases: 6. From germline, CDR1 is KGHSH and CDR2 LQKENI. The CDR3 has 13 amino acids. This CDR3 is CASRDRDQGELFF. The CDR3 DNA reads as TGTGCCAGCCGGGACAGGGACCAGGGGGAGCTGTTTTTT.

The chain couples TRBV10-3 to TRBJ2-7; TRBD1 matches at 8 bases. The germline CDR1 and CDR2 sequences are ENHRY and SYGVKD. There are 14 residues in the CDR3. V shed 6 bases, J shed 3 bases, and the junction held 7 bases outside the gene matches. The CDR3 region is CAISFGQGNYEQYF. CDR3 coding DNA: TGTGCCATCAGCTTTGGACAGGGTAACTACGAGCAGTACTTC.

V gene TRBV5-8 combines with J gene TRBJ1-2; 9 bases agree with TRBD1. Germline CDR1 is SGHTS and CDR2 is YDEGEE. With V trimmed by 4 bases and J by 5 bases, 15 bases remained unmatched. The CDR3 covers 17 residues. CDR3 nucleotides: TGTGCCAGCAGCCTGGATTTTGGGGACAGGGCAACTTATGGCTACACCTTC. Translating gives CASSLDFGDRATYGYTF.